This TCR beta chain was retrieved from a study of cytomegalovirus exposure and HLA in healthy donors. Study summary: The 95 to 150 validation repertoires used a platform that matched the one used for the roughly 650 first-cohort repertoires, as a later analysis reported.

Study-wide results and limits: Published work reported that the classifier diagnosed cytomegalovirus status with high specificity and sensitivity. Under in vitro conditions, a few CMV-associated chains were confirmed as specific for CMV antigens. Researchers catalogued some 160 TCR beta chains as cytomegalovirus-associated.

The V segment lost 5 bases and the J segment 0 bases; nucleotides outside the gene matches: 5. Germline CDR1 and CDR2: MNHEY and SVGAGI. The CDR3 runs to 15 residues. In regard to this clone: Its antigen is unidentified.

Profiling relied on immunoSEQ multiplex PCR, and the TCRdb table lists in-frame clones only, not all of them. The table includes 150,000 to 200,000 clones, roughly 86% detected once. This receptor was identified in a young woman in good health and CMV-seronegative. The V and J genes are TRBV6-5 and TRBJ1-1; 8 bases line up with TRBD1. Source material: PBMCs. CDR3 nucleotides: TGTGCCAGCAGTACAGGACAGGGATTGAACACTGAAGCTTTCTTT. Its protein is CASSTGQGLNTEAFF.